These 2 T cell receptor beta chains were all obtained from the same sample, sequenced in a study of blood T cell repertoires in COVID-19. The assay was immunoSEQ multiplex PCR, and TCRdb's table has in-frame clones only and misses some. The profile shows approximately 300,000 clones, approximately 89% of them singletons. What was sequenced was PBMCs or T cells enriched from blood (not recorded which). These TCRs come from a woman aged 25 to 45 who had recovered from COVID-19.

The chain carries TRBV28 and TRBJ2-7, with TRBD2 identical over 7 bases. The germline V gene encodes CDR1 MDHEN and CDR2 SYDVKM. Trimming at V came to 3 bases and at J to 2 bases, leaving 4 bases not matched to a gene. CDR3 size: 14 residues. CDR3 sequence reads: CASSLGGGTYEQYF. The CDR3 nucleotides read TGTGCCAGCAGTTTGGGGGGAGGGACCTACGAGCAGTACTTC. Combining the CDR3 with reference TRBV28 and TRBJ2-7 gives the whole variable domain DVKVTQSSRYLVKRTGEKVFLECVQDMDHENMFWYRQDPGLGLRLIYFSYDVKMKEKGDIPEGYSVSREKKERFSLILESASTNQTSMYLCASSLGGGTYEQYFGPGTRLTVT.

The chain links TRBV19 to TRBJ2-1; 8 bases agree with TRBD2. The V segment lost 1 base and the J segment 4 bases; nucleotides outside the gene matches: 3. The CDR3 sequence is 15 residues long. The germline V gene has CDR1 LNHDA and CDR2 SQIVND (reference sequence). CDR3 DNA: TGTGCCAGTAGTATAGGGCCGGGGGGGTACAATGAGCAGTTCTTC. Residues: CASSIGPGGYNEQFF.